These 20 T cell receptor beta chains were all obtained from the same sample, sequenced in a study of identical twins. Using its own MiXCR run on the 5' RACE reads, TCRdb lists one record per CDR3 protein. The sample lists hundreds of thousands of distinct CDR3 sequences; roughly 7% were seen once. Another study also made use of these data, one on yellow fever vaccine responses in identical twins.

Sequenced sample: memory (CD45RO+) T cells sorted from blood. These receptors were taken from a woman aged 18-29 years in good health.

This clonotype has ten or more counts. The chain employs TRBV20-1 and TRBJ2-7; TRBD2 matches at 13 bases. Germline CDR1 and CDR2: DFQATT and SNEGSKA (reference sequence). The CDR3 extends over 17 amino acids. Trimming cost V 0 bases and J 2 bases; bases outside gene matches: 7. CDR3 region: CSARDLKGLAGAYEQYF. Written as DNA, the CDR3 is TGCAGTGCTAGAGATCTGAAAGGACTAGCGGGGGCCTACGAGCAGTACTTC.

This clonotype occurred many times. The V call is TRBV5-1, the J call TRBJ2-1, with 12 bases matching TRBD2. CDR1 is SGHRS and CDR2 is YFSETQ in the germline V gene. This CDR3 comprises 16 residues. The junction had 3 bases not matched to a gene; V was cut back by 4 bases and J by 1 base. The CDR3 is CASSTLAGGSYNEQFF. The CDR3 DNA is TGCGCCAGCAGCACCCTAGCGGGGGGGTCCTACAATGAGCAGTTCTTC. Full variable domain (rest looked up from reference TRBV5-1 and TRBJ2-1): KAGVTQTPRYLIKTRGQQVTLSCSPISGHRSVSWYQQTPGQGLQFLFEYFSETQRNKGNFPGRFSGRQFSNSRSEMNVSTLELGDSALYLCASSTLAGGSYNEQFFGPGTRLTVL.

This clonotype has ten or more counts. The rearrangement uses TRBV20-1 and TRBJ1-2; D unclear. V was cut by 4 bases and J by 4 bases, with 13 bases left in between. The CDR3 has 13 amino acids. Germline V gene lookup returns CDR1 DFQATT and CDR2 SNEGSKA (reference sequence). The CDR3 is CSANEGSGYGYTF. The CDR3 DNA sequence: TGCAGTGCTAATGAGGGCTCAGGCTATGGCTACACCTTC.

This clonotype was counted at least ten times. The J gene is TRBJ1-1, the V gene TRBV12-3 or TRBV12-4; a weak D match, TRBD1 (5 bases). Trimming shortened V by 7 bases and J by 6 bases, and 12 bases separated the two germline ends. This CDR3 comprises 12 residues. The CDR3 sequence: CASTQGVAEAFF. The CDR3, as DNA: TGTGCCAGCACCCAAGGGGTGGCTGAAGCTTTCTTT.

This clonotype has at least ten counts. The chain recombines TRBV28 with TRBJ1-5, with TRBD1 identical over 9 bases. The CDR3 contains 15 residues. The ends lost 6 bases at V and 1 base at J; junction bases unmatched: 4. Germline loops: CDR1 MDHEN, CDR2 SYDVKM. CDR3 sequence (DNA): TGTGCCAGCAGCCGGGGACAGGGCAGCAATCAGCCCCAGCATTTT. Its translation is CASSRGQGSNQPQHF.

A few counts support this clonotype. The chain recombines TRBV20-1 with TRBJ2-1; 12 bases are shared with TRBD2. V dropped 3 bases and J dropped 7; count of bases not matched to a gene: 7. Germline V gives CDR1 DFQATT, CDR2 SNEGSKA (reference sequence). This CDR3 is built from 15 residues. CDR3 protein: CSASESSGRVNEQFF. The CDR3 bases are TGCAGTGCTAGTGAGTCTAGCGGGAGGGTTAATGAGCAGTTCTTC.

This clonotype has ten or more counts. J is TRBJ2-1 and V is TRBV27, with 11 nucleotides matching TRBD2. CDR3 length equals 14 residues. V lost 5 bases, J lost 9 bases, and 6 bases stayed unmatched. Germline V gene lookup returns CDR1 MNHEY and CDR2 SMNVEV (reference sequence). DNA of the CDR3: TGTGCCAGCAGTGTTAGCGGGAGGGCGGCTGAGCAGTTCTTC. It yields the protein CASSVSGRAAEQFF.

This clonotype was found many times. CDR3 loop: CASSLRYGYTF. CDR3 nucleotide sequence: TGTGCCAGCAGCTTGCGATACGGCTACACCTTC. The chain uses TRBV7-2 and TRBJ1-2; D gene ambiguous. CDR3 length: 11 amino acids. Germline CDR1 reads SGHTA; CDR2 reads FQGNSA. V was clipped by 3 bases and J by 8 bases, with 7 bases between them.

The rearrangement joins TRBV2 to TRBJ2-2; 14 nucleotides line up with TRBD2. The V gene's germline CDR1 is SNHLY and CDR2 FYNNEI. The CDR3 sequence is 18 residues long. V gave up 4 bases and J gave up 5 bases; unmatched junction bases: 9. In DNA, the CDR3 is TGTGCCAGCAGTGGGCTGACTAGCGGGAGGGCCGGAACCGGGGAGCTGTTTTTT. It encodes CASSGLTSGRAGTGELFF.

CDR3 region: CASSLYGSNQETQYF. DNA for the CDR3: TGTGCCAGCAGTTTATACGGGAGTAATCAAGAGACCCAGTACTTC. The chain couples TRBV28 to TRBJ2-5, with D possibly matching TRBD2 (6 bases). The germline V gene encodes CDR1 MDHEN and CDR2 SYDVKM. Trimming pared 1 base from V and 2 bases from J, leaving 11 bases between. The length of the CDR3 is 15 residues.

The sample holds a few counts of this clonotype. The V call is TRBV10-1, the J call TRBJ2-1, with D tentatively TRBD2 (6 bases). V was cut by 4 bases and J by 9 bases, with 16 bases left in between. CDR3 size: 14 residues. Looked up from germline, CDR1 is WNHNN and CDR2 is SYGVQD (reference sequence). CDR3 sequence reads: CASSVIGSNGEQFF. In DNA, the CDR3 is TGCGCCAGCAGTGTTATCGGGAGCAACGGTGAGCAGTTCTTC.

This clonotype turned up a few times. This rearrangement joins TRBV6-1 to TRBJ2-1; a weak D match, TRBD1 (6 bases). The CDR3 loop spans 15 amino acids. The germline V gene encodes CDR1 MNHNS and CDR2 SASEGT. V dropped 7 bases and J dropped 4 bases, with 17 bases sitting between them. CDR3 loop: CASTTQGAGYNEQFF. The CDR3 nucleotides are TGTGCCAGCACTACACAGGGAGCAGGATACAATGAGCAGTTCTTC.

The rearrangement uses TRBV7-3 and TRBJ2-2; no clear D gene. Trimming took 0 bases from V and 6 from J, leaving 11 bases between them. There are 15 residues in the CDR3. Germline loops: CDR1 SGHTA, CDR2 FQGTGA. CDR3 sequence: CASSLTTGISGELFF. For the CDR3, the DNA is TGTGCCAGCAGCTTAACCACGGGTATCTCCGGGGAGCTGTTTTTT.

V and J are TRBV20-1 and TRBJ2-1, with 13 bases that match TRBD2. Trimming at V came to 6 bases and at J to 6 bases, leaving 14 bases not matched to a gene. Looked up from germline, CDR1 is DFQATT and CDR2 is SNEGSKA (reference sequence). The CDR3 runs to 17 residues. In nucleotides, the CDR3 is TGCAGTGCAGCACCGATAGGGGGGACTAGCGGGGTCAATGAGCAGTTCTTC. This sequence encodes CSAAPIGGTSGVNEQFF.

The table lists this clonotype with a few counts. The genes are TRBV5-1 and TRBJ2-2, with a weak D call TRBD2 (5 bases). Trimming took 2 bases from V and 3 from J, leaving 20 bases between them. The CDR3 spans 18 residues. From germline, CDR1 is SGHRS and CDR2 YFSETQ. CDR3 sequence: CASSFGILWADYTGELFF. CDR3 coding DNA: TGCGCCAGCAGCTTCGGGATACTATGGGCAGACTACACCGGGGAGCTGTTTTTT.

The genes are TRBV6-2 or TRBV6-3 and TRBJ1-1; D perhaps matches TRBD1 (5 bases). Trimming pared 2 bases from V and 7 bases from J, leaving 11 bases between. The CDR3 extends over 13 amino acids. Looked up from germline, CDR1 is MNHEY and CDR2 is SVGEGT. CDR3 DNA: TGTGCCAGCAGTTACGAGTCAGACAGTGAAGCTTTCTTT. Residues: CASSYESDSEAFF.

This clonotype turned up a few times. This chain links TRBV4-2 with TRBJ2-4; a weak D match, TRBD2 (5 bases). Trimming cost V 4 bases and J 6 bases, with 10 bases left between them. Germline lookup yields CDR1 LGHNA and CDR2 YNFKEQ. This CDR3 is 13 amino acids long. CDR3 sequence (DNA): TGTGCCAGCAGCCCTACTAGGTTAAACATTCAGTACTTC. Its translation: CASSPTRLNIQYF.

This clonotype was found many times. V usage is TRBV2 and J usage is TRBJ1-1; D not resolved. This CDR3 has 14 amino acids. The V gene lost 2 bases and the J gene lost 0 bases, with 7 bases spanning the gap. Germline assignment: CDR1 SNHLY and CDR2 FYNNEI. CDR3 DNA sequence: TGTGCCAGCAGTGAACAGGTGTTGAACACTGAAGCTTTCTTT. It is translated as CASSEQVLNTEAFF.

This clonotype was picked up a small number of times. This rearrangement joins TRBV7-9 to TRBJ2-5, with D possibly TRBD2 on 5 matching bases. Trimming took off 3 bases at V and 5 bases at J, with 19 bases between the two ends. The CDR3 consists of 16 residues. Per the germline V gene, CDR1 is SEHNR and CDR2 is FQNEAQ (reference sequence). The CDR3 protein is CASSFIGRALRETQYF. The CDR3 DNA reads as TGTGCCAGCAGCTTCATTGGGCGGGCCCTTCGGGAGACCCAGTACTTC.

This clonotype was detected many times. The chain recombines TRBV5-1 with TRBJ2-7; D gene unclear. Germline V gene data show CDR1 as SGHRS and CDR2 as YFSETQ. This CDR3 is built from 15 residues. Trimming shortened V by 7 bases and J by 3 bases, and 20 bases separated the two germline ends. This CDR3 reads CASHGWTSVDYEQYV. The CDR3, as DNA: TGCGCCAGCCACGGTTGGACCTCTGTGGACTACGAGCAGTACGTC.